This T cell receptor (beta chain) was sequenced in a study of shared clonotypes between healthy human individuals. Only in-frame clones appear in the TCRdb table, and some are missing; sequencing was by immunoSEQ multiplex PCR. Among roughly 500,000 clones listed, 90% to 96% were seen once. Worth noting for this clone: Other DNA sequences within the sample encode an identical CDR3.

Source material: naive CD4+ T cells sorted from blood. Noted subset: CD45RA+ positively selected. The receptor was derived from a woman aged 25 to 39 in good health.

CDR3 in DNA: TGTGCCAGCAGCGAAACAGGGGGAGGCTATGGCTACACCTTC. The encoded protein is CASSETGGGYGYTF. The V call is TRBV2, the J call TRBJ1-2; 8 nucleotides line up with TRBD1. This CDR3 region has 14 residues. V was clipped by 6 bases and J by 4 bases; unmatched bases: 7. Looked up from germline, CDR1 is SNHLY and CDR2 is FYNNEI.